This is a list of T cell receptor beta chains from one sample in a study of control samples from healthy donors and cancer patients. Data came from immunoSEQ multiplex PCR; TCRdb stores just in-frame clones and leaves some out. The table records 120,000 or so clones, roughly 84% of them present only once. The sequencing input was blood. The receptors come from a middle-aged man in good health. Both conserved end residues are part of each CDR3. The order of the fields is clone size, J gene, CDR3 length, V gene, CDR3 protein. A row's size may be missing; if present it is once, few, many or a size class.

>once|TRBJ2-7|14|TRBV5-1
CASSRAAGTYEQYF
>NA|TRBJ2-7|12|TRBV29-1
CSVAQGAGEQYF
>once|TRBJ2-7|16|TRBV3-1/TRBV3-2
CASSQDFGTETYEQYF
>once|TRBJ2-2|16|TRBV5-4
CASSGSGTSVTGELFF
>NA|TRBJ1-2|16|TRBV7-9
CASSFNYMTGSYGYTF
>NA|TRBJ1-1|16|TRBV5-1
CASSLSARQVNTEAFF
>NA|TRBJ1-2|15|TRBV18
CASSPVTGVGDGYTF
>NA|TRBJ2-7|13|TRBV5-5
CASSSDVSYEQYF
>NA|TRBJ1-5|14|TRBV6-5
CASSYRVSNQPQHF
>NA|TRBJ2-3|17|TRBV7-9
CASSFPGVAGMGDTQYF
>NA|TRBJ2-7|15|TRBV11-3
CASSLEGESSYEQYF
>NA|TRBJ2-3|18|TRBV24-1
CATSDTVGVTTSTDTQYF
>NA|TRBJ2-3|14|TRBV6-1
CASSESRVRDTQYF
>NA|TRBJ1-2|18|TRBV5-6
CASSPRTATYLLVYGYTF
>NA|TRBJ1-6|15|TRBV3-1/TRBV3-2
CASSQESGWNSPLHF
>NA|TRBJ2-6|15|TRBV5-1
CASSIQTGGLNVLTF
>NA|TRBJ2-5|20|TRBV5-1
CASSATLGLAGNKYQETQYF
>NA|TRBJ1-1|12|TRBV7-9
CASSSRGTEAFF
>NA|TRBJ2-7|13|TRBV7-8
CASSVDRVGEQYF
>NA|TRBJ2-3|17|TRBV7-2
CASSLRLAGGSTDTQYF
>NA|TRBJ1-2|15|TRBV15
CATSRVSPPASGYTF
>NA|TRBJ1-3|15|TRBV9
CASSVHTQSGNTIYF
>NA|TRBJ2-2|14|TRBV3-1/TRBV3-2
CASSQVGAGGELFF
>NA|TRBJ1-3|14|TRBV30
CAWSEGNSGNTIYF
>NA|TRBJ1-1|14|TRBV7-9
CASSLVGMNTEAFF
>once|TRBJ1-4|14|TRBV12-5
CASGLGATNEKLFF
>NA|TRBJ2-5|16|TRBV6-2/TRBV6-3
CASSYVDGTVQETQYF
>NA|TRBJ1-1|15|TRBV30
CAWSALAGGAFEAFF
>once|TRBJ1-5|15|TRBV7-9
CASSLYRDSPQPQHF
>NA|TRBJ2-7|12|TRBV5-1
CASSLVGTEQYF
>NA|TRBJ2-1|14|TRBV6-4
CASSDSAGWDEQFF
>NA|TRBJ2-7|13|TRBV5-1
CASSLQEAYEQYF
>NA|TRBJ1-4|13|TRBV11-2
CASAGQINEKLFF
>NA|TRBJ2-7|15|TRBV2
CASTTRDSLGSGQYF
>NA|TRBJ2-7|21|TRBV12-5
CASGLSLIPGLAGGPTYEQYF
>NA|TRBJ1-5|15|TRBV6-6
CASSYVGQSNQPQHF
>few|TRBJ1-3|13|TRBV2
CASSPTGRNTIYF
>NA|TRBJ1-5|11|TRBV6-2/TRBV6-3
CASSYGGPQHF
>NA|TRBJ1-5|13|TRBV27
CASSLGINQPQHF
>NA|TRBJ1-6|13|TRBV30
CAAENFPNSPLHF
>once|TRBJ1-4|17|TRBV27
CASSLSGQFATNEKLFF
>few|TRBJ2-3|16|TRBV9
CASSATGTVSTDTQYF
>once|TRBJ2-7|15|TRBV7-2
CASSPSVSGIYEQYF
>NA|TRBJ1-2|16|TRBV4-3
CASSQDRGSRGYGYTF
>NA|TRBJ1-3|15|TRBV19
CASQPPGVSGNTIYF
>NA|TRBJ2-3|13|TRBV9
CASSEGGTDTQYF